This TCR beta chain was retrieved from a study of blood T cell repertoires in COVID-19. Study-wide background: Acute-phase and convalescent COVID-19 samples originated in the United States, Italy and Spain. PBMCs, B-cell-depleted T cells, or T cells provided the cDNA or gDNA that made up the material.

V lost 0 bases, J lost 0 bases, and 2 bases stayed unmatched. The CDR3 has 16 residues. The germline gives CDR1 KGHSH, CDR2 LQKENI. Study processing details: Reference gene primer amplification yielded estimated nucleated cell counts. Here immunoSEQ multiplex PCR was the method, and the copy in TCRdb shows in-frame clones only, minus some. V and J calls and clone size are those listed in that table; D and trimming were worked out from the DNA. The sample includes around 66,000 clones, around 77% of them seen just once. The TCR sequence derives from a human donor in a cohort sampled during active COVID-19. V is TRBV18 and J is TRBJ2-3; 8 bases match TRBD2. The sample consisted of peripheral blood. CDR3 region: CASSPPRGASTDTQYF. CDR3 bases: TGTGCCAGCTCACCACCGCGGGGGGCGAGCACAGATACGCAGTATTTT.